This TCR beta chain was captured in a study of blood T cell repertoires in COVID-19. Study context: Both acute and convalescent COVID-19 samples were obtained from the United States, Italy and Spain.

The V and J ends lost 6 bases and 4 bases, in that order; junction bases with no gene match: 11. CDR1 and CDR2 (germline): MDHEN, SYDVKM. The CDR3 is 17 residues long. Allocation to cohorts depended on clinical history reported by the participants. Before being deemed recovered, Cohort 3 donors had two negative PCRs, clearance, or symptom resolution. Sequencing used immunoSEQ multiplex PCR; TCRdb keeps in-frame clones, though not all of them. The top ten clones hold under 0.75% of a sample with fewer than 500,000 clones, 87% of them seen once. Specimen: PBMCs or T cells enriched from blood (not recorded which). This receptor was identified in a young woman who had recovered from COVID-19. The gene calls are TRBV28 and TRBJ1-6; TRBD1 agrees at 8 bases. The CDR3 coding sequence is TGTGCCAGCAGAGGAGTTACAGGGGGAGGGTATAATTCACCCCTCCACTTT. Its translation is CASRGVTGGGYNSPLHF. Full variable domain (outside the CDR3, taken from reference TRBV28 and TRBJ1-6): DVKVTQSSRYLVKRTGEKVFLECVQDMDHENMFWYRQDPGLGLRLIYFSYDVKMKEKGDIPEGYSVSREKKERFSLILESASTNQTSMYLCASRGVTGGGYNSPLHFGNGTRLTVT.